This T cell receptor (beta chain) emerged from a study of long-term antiretroviral therapy in people with HIV. The germline V gene has CDR1 SGHKS and CDR2 YYEKEE (reference sequence). V was pared by 7 bases and J by 6 bases, with 8 bases of the junction left unmatched. This CDR3 spans 13 amino acids. Sequencing relied on immunoSEQ assay v3.0, run at survey level. Sequenced by immunoSEQ multiplex PCR; TCRdb stores in-frame clones only, minus some. The repertoire holds about 21,000 clones, with 81% as singletons. The specimen comprised unsorted PBMCs, sampled 0.1 years before starting antiretroviral therapy. This chain uses TRBV5-5 with TRBJ1-2; 8 bases are shared with TRBD1. The receptor was isolated from a man aged 35 to 55 with HIV. The CDR3 bases are TGTGCCAGCGCAAGGCAGGGGGCGGATGGCTACACCTTC. It is translated as CASARQGADGYTF.